This TCR beta chain was found in a study of blood T cells in healthy people across ages. Study findings and constraints: From one million sequenced T cells, diversity estimates were lower bounds. The study lacked donor CMV status, which possibly confounded expanded clonotype changes. Diversity of TCR beta correlated strongly with naive T cell percentage.

As regards this clonotype: Its antigen remains unknown.

Sample-barcoded 5' priming and a J-beta primer mix drove a second PCR of roughly 6 to 12 cycles. A tag from a template-switch adaptor with 12 random nucleotides marked each cDNA molecule. One entry per CDR3 protein results from TCRdb running MiXCR on the 5' RACE reads. Of approximately 1,700,000 distinct CDR3 sequences listed, 39% were seen once; the top ten hold about 21%. This TCR was recovered from a human donor in good health. The sequenced sample consisted of blood.

The CDR3 DNA reads TGTGCCAGCAGCTTAGGAAGTCCGCTACTCCTATATCAAGAGACCCAGTACTTC. The encoded protein is CASSLGSPLLLYQETQYF. V gene TRBV7-9 combines with J gene TRBJ2-5; the D is unclear. In germline, CDR1 is SEHNR, CDR2 FQNEAQ (reference sequence). V shed 1 base and J shed 2 bases, with 20 bases lying between them. The CDR3 is 18 amino acids.